This TCR beta chain came from a study of Graves' ophthalmopathy and Graves' hyperthyroidism (dated by TCRdb to 2016 to 2019). Study-level background: Peripheral blood was collected at initial diagnosis, prior to any treatment. Once sampling was done, hyperthyroidism patients were given methimazole at a starting dose of 30 mg daily, while ophthalmopathy patients were given high-dose intravenous methylprednisolone. The study used signatures of the TCR beta repertoire to tell Graves' ophthalmopathy apart from Graves' hyperthyroidism and to predict which patients would progress to ophthalmopathy. A discovery set of 100 patients (43 ophthalmopathy, 55 to 60 stable hyperthyroidism) was enrolled to explore V-J signatures distinguishing ophthalmopathy from hyperthyroidism. In total, 135 blood samples were TCR-sequenced: 40 to 45 ophthalmopathy, some 80 hyperthyroidism and some 17 hyperthyroidism-to-ophthalmopathy patients. An independent validation cohort was composed of some 19 hyperthyroidism patients and 17 patients who later progressed from hyperthyroidism to ophthalmopathy. T-cell repertoires of thyroid tissue and blood were compared in over five hyperthyroidism patients.

Ophthalmopathy patients had moderately to severely active disease, Clinical Activity Score of at least 3, NOSPECS grade of at least 4, and disease duration under 3 months. Patients with other autoimmune diseases, uncontrolled infections, pregnancy or lactation were excluded. Diagnosis was based on clinical symptoms, serum thyroxine, TRAb, thyroid ultrasound and orbital computed tomography. Using Ficoll-Paque density gradient centrifugation, PBMCs were isolated from roughly 9.2 ml of fresh peripheral blood. Total RNA was extracted with Trizol reagent and quality-checked on an Agilent 2100 Bioanalyzer. For repertoire sequencing, the TCR beta CDR3 regions were amplified from RNA transcripts. A first-round RT-PCR used HTBI primers with the Qiagen OneStep RT-PCR kit, followed by a second-round multiplex PCR, size selection and purification. Sequencing of the libraries was carried out on an Illumina HiSeq2000 in paired-end mode with 100 bp reads. In the authors' own workflow: Reads were processed with SOAPnuke, discarding reads with adapters, uncalled bases, mean Phred below 15, or no exact constant-primer or identifier match. COPE v1.2.5 was used to merge the high-quality paired reads. Each unique nucleotide sequence was treated as a clonotype, and MiTCR v1.1 was used to align the clonotypes to the IMGT TRB V, D and J references. Analysis was restricted to V-J combinations with a frequency above 0.0001, which covered 98% to 99.2% of repertoires. A TCR clonal expansion and chaos score per V-J combination was defined as the ratio of F50 clonal expansion to chaos observed in the TCRdist matrix. Welch's t-statistics and random forest were used to reduce the features to 10 to 15 V-J combinations, which were then used as input to a naive Bayes classifier. The Morisita-Horn index was used to measure how similar the thyroid and blood repertoires were. TCRdb handled the public reads itself, with Q25 trimming in fastp and clone calling in MiXCR, and kept productive beta chains. Every entry covers one CDR3 protein and lists the most common genes and DNA from its rows. V and J calls and clone size were set by TCRdb, not the authors. Across this sample there are fewer than 350,000 distinct CDR3 sequences, with around a sixth seen only once. Together, the top ten hold 9% to 15% of the sample.

Study-level results and caveats: The 13-signature model separated ophthalmopathy from stable hyperthyroidism with around 90% sensitivity and approximately 83% specificity in cross-validation, and 80%/75% in the test set. No statistical method was used to predetermine the sample size, and group allocation was not hidden from the investigators. Most expanded thyroid clonotypes with a frequency above 0.001 also appeared in blood, which suggests that blood repertoires may reflect the immune response in the thyroid. In validation, the model predicted ophthalmopathy progression with 70.59% sensitivity and around 72% specificity; about a dozen predicted patients were CT-confirmed with GO in a median of around 6 months.

There are many counts of this clonotype. The clone's antigen remains unknown. Per-nucleotide qualities are absent, and no much larger clonotype sits a single base away. Its CDR3 holds 13 amino acids, cysteine through phenylalanine. Left in the record is the CDR3 DNA by itself, 39 bases read in frame from the first base. The germline V gene (reference sequence) supplies CDR1 GTSNPN and CDR2 SVGIG. Trimming takes 4 bases from V and 7 bases from J, and the germline ends sit 17 bases apart. The sequenced sample was peripheral blood. The chain uses TRBV30 and TRBJ2-7; possibly the D gene is TRBD2, per 6 matching bases. The receptor was isolated from an adult man with Graves' ophthalmopathy. The encoded CDR3 is CAWMSQRRGEQYF. The nucleotide sequence reads as follows: TGTGCCTGGATGAGCCAGCGGAGGGGAGAGCAGTACTTC.